This passage covers 27 T cell receptor beta chains from one sample sequenced in a study of T cells in Graves' hyperthyroidism and ophthalmopathy. Amplification yielded TCR beta CDR3 regions, with RNA transcripts as the source. Initially, a first-round RT-PCR of the TCR CDR3 employed the HTBI primer set. TCRdb passed the multiplex PCR reads through MiXCR, listing each CDR3 protein once. The sample yields 500,000 or so distinct CDR3 sequences, 17% seen once. The sample comprised blood. The receptors come from a young woman with Graves' ophthalmopathy.

This clonotype was recorded many times. J is TRBJ1-5 and V is TRBV20-1; D may be TRBD1 (6 bases). The CDR3 is 14 residues long. Trimming removed 5 bases from V and 7 bases from J, with 18 bases in between. Germline V gene sequence: CDR1 DFQATT, CDR2 SNEGSKA (reference sequence). The CDR3 spells CSASEPGGRQPQHF. The CDR3 region has the DNA TGCAGTGCTTCTGAACCGGGGGGCAGGCAGCCCCAGCATTTT.

This clonotype has at least ten counts. The chain has TRBV28 and TRBJ1-2, with TRBD1 matching 11 bases. V gave up 5 bases and J gave up 6 bases; unmatched junction bases: 8. Germline CDR1 is MDHEN and CDR2 is SYDVKM. This CDR3 comprises 15 residues. CDR3 sequence: CASSPTGTGGHGYTF. The CDR3 region has the DNA TGTGCCAGCAGTCCCACCGGGACAGGGGGACATGGCTACACCTTC.

Details on this clonotype: Mismatch with germline at one junction end may stem from a read error. The chain joins TRBV19 to TRBJ2-2; D is perhaps TRBD1 (6 bases). Germline loops: CDR1 LNHDA, CDR2 SQIVND (reference sequence). CDR3 length equals 15 residues. CDR3 DNA: TGTGCCAGTAGTATTGCAGGACAGAGCACCGGGGAGCTGGTTTTT. It encodes CASSIAGQSTGELVF.

V is TRBV5-6 and J is TRBJ2-1; tentative D call: TRBD1 (5 bases). V lost 4 bases to trimming and J lost 7 bases, with 15 bases between them. CDR3 length: 14 residues. Looked up from germline, CDR1 is SGHDT and CDR2 is YYEEEE. CDR3 residues: CASSGRRGANEQFF. The CDR3 nucleotides are TGTGCCAGCAGCGGGCGAAGGGGTGCGAATGAGCAGTTCTTC.

The V and J genes are TRBV5-4 and TRBJ1-1; D gene uncertain. CDR1 and CDR2 from the germline V gene are SGHNT and YYREEE (reference sequence). V was shortened by 5 bases and J by 1 base, with 15 bases between the two germline ends. This CDR3 is 15 amino acids long. The CDR3 bases are TGTGCCAGCAGTCCCCAGAAGTCGGAGAACACTGAAGCTTTCTTT. This sequence encodes CASSPQKSENTEAFF.

The count of this clonotype is one. The rearrangement links TRBV6-1 to TRBJ1-1; D is ambiguous. The CDR3 consists of 14 residues. Germline values: CDR1 MNHNS, CDR2 SASEGT. Trimming removed 4 bases at V and 1 base at J, with 10 bases between. The CDR3 sequence: CASSASYGNTEAFF. CDR3 sequence (DNA): TGTGCCAGCAGTGCCTCTTACGGGAACACTGAAGCTTTCTTT.

In its sample, this clonotype was seen many times. The V call is TRBV27, the J call TRBJ2-1; D remains unclear. V shed 1 base and J shed 7 bases, with 14 bases lying between them. The CDR3 has 15 amino acids. Germline V gene lookup returns CDR1 MNHEY and CDR2 SMNVEV (reference sequence). The CDR3 nucleotides read TGTGCCAGCAGTTTATTAGGTCCGGGCCGAAATGAGCAGTTCTTC. As protein: CASSLLGPGRNEQFF.

This chain uses TRBV12-3 or TRBV12-4 with TRBJ1-2; D unresolved. V lost 1 base and J 8 bases, leaving 14 bases between the germline ends. CDR3 length equals 14 residues. Here the CDR3 DNA reads TGTGCCAGCAGTTTAGTGACGGCCCAGTGGGGCTACACCTTC. This codes for CASSLVTAQWGYTF.

Note on this clonotype: A much larger clone differs by one base, so this may be a read error. The rearrangement uses TRBV20-1 and TRBJ2-7; tentatively, D is TRBD2 (5 bases). The CDR3 runs 11 residues. Trimming left V 5 bases short and J 7 bases short, with 12 bases between. The germline CDR1 and CDR2 sequences are DFQATT and SNEGSKA (reference sequence). The CDR3, as DNA: TGCAGTGCTGGGCCTGCGGGTGAGCAGTACTTC. Amino acids: CSAGPAGEQYF.

This clonotype appeared many times. The chain is built from TRBV28 and TRBJ1-4; TRBD1 is a possible D gene (5 bases). Germline loops: CDR1 MDHEN, CDR2 SYDVKM. Trimming stripped 2 bases from V and 8 bases from J, with 12 bases between. The CDR3 sequence is 14 residues long. The CDR3 DNA sequence: TGTGCCAGCAGTTTAAGTGACTGGGGGGAAAAACTGTTTTTT. Translation: CASSLSDWGEKLFF.

This clonotype occurred many times. The rearrangement joins TRBV5-1 to TRBJ2-1, with a tentative D call TRBD2 (6 bases). The CDR3 is 13 residues long. Trimming pared 7 bases from V and 6 bases from J, leaving 14 bases between. Looked up from germline, CDR1 is SGHRS and CDR2 is YFSETQ. The DNA of the CDR3 is TGCGCCAGCGGGACTCCCACTGGCAATGAGCAGTTCTTC. It translates to CASGTPTGNEQFF. Based on the CDR3 plus reference TRBV5-1 and TRBJ2-1, the full variable domain is KAGVTQTPRYLIKTRGQQVTLSCSPISGHRSVSWYQQTPGQGLQFLFEYFSETQRNKGNFPGRFSGRQFSNSRSEMNVSTLELGDSALYLCASGTPTGNEQFFGPGTRLTVL.

The sample holds many counts of this clonotype. V and J are TRBV20-1 and TRBJ2-7; the D gene is possibly TRBD2 (5 bases). The germline V and J ends were trimmed by 6 bases and 3 bases, with 27 bases remaining between them. Germline loops: CDR1 DFQATT, CDR2 SNEGSKA (reference sequence). The CDR3 loop spans 17 amino acids. Here the CDR3 reads CSAPNPTERGNNYEQYF. In nucleotides, the CDR3 is TGCAGTGCGCCAAACCCCACAGAGCGAGGGAATAACTACGAGCAGTACTTC.

This clonotype was seen a handful of times. The gene calls are TRBV20-1 and TRBJ2-1; 7 positions agree with TRBD2. The germline gives CDR1 DFQATT, CDR2 SNEGSKA (reference sequence). The CDR3 contains 14 residues. The junction had 12 bases not matched to a gene; V was cut back by 5 bases and J by 8 bases. The CDR3 bases are TGCAGTGCTTGGAACAGCGGGATCCTCGATGAGCAGTTCTTC. Protein sequence: CSAWNSGILDEQFF.

This clonotype was seen ten or more times. The chain uses TRBV12-3 or TRBV12-4 and TRBJ1-1; a possible D gene is TRBD1 (5 bases). V was cut by 6 bases and J by 12 bases, with 14 bases left in between. CDR3 size: 11 residues. The CDR3 loop is CASRTGPKTFF. In DNA, the CDR3 is TGTGCCAGCAGGACGGGACCTAAAACTTTCTTT.

Ten or more counts support this clonotype. The chain is built from TRBV7-3 and TRBJ2-1; TRBD1 or TRBD2 may be the D gene (7 bases each). Trimming took off 5 bases at V and 3 bases at J, with 14 bases between the two ends. Germline V gene sequence: CDR1 SGHTA, CDR2 FQGTGA. CDR3 length: 15 residues. The CDR3 loop is CASSDSGGGYNEQFF. The CDR3 coding sequence is TGTGCCAGCAGCGATTCAGGGGGGGGCTACAATGAGCAGTTCTTC.

This clonotype has at least ten counts. The chain is built from TRBV6-1 and TRBJ2-1, with TRBD2 as a possible D gene (6 bases). V shed 5 bases and J shed 5 bases, with 13 bases lying between them. This CDR3 is built from 14 residues. Per germline, CDR1 MNHNS and CDR2 SASEGT. Here the CDR3 reads CASSPGGLHNEQFF. The CDR3 coding sequence is TGTGCCAGCAGTCCTGGGGGACTTCACAATGAGCAGTTCTTC.

CDR3 nucleotides: TGTGCCAGCAGCTTCGTCGGTACCGGGGAGCTGTTTTTT. This sequence encodes CASSFVGTGELFF. The genes are TRBV7-3 and TRBJ2-2; D remains unclear. The germline V gene has CDR1 SGHTA and CDR2 FQGTGA. Trimming cost V 3 bases and J 5 bases, with 7 bases left between them. The CDR3 runs to 13 residues.

This clonotype was observed many times. This chain connects TRBV20-1 to TRBJ2-7; 7 bases fit TRBD1. The J segment lost 2 bases and the V segment lost 1 base, leaving 2 bases of the junction unmatched. Germline V gene data show CDR1 as DFQATT and CDR2 as SNEGSKA (reference sequence). This CDR3 is built from 13 residues. CDR3 sequence (DNA): TGCAGTGCTAGAGGGACAGGCCCCTACGAGCAGTACTTC. This sequence encodes CSARGTGPYEQYF.

V gene TRBV20-1 combines with J gene TRBJ1-5; D is ambiguous. CDR3 length: 15 amino acids. The germline V and J ends were trimmed by 1 base and 0 bases, with 10 bases remaining between them. The germline V gene encodes CDR1 DFQATT and CDR2 SNEGSKA (reference sequence). CDR3 region: CSARGGSNSNQPQHF. CDR3 DNA sequence: TGCAGTGCTAGAGGCGGGTCCAATAGCAATCAGCCCCAGCATTTT.

This clonotype was recorded at least ten times. The chain is built from TRBV27 and TRBJ1-6; the match to TRBD1 covers 9 bases. CDR1 and CDR2 (germline): MNHEY, SMNVEV (reference sequence). V trimming: 4 bases; J trimming: 10 bases; junction bases outside the gene matches: 5. This CDR3 region has 14 residues. The CDR3 nucleotides are TGTGCCAGCAGTTGGACAGGGGCCTCCTCACCCCTCCACTTT. It encodes CASSWTGASSPLHF.

This clonotype came up a few times. The J gene is TRBJ1-1, the V gene TRBV28, with D tentatively TRBD1 (5 bases). CDR1 and CDR2 (germline): MDHEN, SYDVKM. The CDR3 consists of 11 residues. V lost 3 bases and J lost 10, with 9 bases in between. CDR3 protein: CASSLAGRAFF. Here the CDR3 DNA reads TGTGCCAGCAGTTTGGCAGGGAGAGCTTTCTTT.

This clonotype was observed a handful of times. The V call is TRBV11-1, the J call TRBJ2-1; 10 positions match TRBD2. This CDR3 has 19 residues. CDR1 SGHAT and CDR2 FQDESV come from the germline V gene (reference sequence). After removal of 5 bases from V and 0 bases from J, the junction contained 13 bases not matched to a gene. CDR3 amino acids: CASSQERLAGDSSYNEQFF. The CDR3, as DNA: TGTGCCAGCAGCCAAGAGCGTCTAGCGGGAGACTCCTCCTACAATGAGCAGTTCTTC.

V usage is TRBV10-3 and J usage is TRBJ2-7; 7 nucleotides agree with TRBD1. CDR3 size: 15 residues. The V segment lost 2 bases and the J segment 1 base; nucleotides outside the gene matches: 5. Germline CDR1 ENHRY, CDR2 SYGVKD. The CDR3: CAISEEGASSYEQYF. The CDR3 DNA sequence: TGTGCCATCAGTGAGGAGGGGGCCAGTTCCTACGAGCAGTACTTC.

This clonotype was found a few times. This rearrangement joins TRBV28 to TRBJ1-5; D is perhaps TRBD1 (5 bases). Per germline, CDR1 MDHEN and CDR2 SYDVKM. The CDR3 contains 15 residues. The V and J ends lost 5 bases and 8 bases respectively, with 19 bases between them. The CDR3 loop is CASSLSGSKREPQHF. CDR3 in DNA: TGTGCCAGCAGTCTCTCAGGGTCCAAAAGGGAGCCCCAGCATTTT. Full variable domain (rest looked up from reference TRBV28 and TRBJ1-5): DVKVTQSSRYLVKRTGEKVFLECVQDMDHENMFWYRQDPGLGLRLIYFSYDVKMKEKGDIPEGYSVSREKKERFSLILESASTNQTSMYLCASSLSGSKREPQHFGDGTRLSIL.

The sample holds many counts of this clonotype. This chain joins TRBV2 and TRBJ2-7; D gene uncertain. CDR1 is SNHLY and CDR2 is FYNNEI in the germline V gene. This CDR3 region has 14 residues. V lost 5 bases, J lost 1 base, and 12 bases lay in between. The CDR3, as DNA: TGTGCCAGCAGTACATCCACTCCTTCCTACGAGCAGTACTTC. Protein sequence: CASSTSTPSYEQYF. Drawing the rest from reference TRBV2 and TRBJ2-7, the complete variable domain is EPEVTQTPSHQVTQMGQEVILRCVPISNHLYFYWYRQILGQKVEFLVSFYNNEISEKSEIFDDQFSVERPDGSNFTLKIRSTKLEDSAMYFCASSTSTPSYEQYFGPGTRLTVT.

A remark on this clonotype: This may come from a read error, since a much larger clone is one base off. The V gene is TRBV7-8, the J gene TRBJ1-5, with 7 bases lining up with TRBD1. In germline, CDR1 is SGHVS, CDR2 FQNEAQ. There are 14 residues in the CDR3. Written as DNA, the CDR3 is TGTGTCAGCAGCCCTGGGACAGCCAATCAGCCCCAGCATTTT. This sequence encodes CVSSPGTANQPQHF.

Remarks on this clonotype: This may come from a read error, since a much larger clone is one base off. Because the CDR3 is missing its conserved closing phenylalanine or tryptophan, this is likely a read error. The CDR3: CASSESADLNQPQHL. The CDR3, as DNA: TGTGCCAGCAGTGAATCTGCAGACCTCAATCAGCCCCAGCATCTT. The chain carries TRBV6-1 and TRBJ1-5; unclear D gene. The CDR3 length is 15 residues. Between the trimmed V and J ends, which lost 2 bases and 3 bases, there was a span of 11 bases. CDR1 is MNHNS, CDR2 SASEGT, per germline.